The 23 T cell receptor beta chains below all came from one sample that was sequenced in a study of regulatory T cells in long-lasting Graves disease. CDR3 regions were amplified by Arm-PCR using iRepertoire HTBI primers to build TCR beta libraries. MiXCR, applied by TCRdb to the multiplex PCR reads, yields one record per CDR3 protein. The sample shows about 400,000 distinct CDR3 sequences, roughly 15% of them seen only once. Documented time point: newly diagnosed GD, antithyroid drugs for less than 3 months. The TCR library was made from RNA that had been extracted from PBMCs in TRIzol. The sample was also linked to a second study, of T cells in Graves' hyperthyroidism and ophthalmopathy.

The sequences come from peripheral blood mononuclear cells (PBMCs), collected at new diagnosis, from a patient treated with antithyroid drugs. These receptors all stem from a woman aged 40 to 50 with Graves disease.

The J gene is TRBJ1-5, the V gene TRBV7-6; unclear D gene. The CDR3 length is 16 residues. Per the germline V gene, CDR1 is SGHVS and CDR2 is FNYEAQ. Trimming pared 1 base from V and 3 bases from J, leaving 13 bases between. In DNA, the CDR3 is TGTGCCAGCAGCTTAGGATCAGCGAGATCCAATCAGCCCCAGCATTTT. Residues: CASSLGSARSNQPQHF.

Concerning this clonotype itself: A much larger clone differs from this one at a single base, so this may be a read error. The CDR3 is CASRTDRGQGDTQYF. CDR3 nucleotide sequence: TGTGCCAGCAGGACAGACAGGGGACAGGGAGATACGCAGTATTTT. The chain couples TRBV6-2 or TRBV6-3 to TRBJ2-3, with 9 bases matching TRBD1. This CDR3 has 15 amino acids. CDR1 is MNHEY, CDR2 SVGEGT, per germline. J gave up 5 bases and V 6 bases, and 9 bases lay outside the gene matches.

This clonotype was detected ten times or more. The gene calls are TRBV10-3 and TRBJ1-2; 8 bases match TRBD1. The CDR3 is 14 amino acids. V lost 10 bases, J lost 2 bases, and 9 bases stayed unmatched. The germline V gene has CDR1 ENHRY and CDR2 SYGVKD. The CDR3 is CATGTGGINYGYTF. Written as DNA, the CDR3 is TGTGCCACCGGGACAGGAGGAATCAACTATGGCTACACCTTC.

With respect to this clonotype: The conserved final phenylalanine or tryptophan is absent from the CDR3, which likely points to a read error. CDR3 sequence reads: CASSSTGVNQPQHS. In nucleotides, the CDR3 is TGTGCCAGCAGTTCGACAGGCGTTAATCAGCCCCAGCATTCT. The chain carries TRBV27 and TRBJ1-5, with a weak D call TRBD1 (6 bases). V lost 4 bases, J lost 4 bases, and 11 bases lay in between. Germline V gene data show CDR1 as MNHEY and CDR2 as SMNVEV (reference sequence). This CDR3 is built from 14 residues.

The genes are TRBV5-1 and TRBJ1-6, with TRBD1 matching 7 bases. This CDR3 region has 14 residues. The germline V gene has CDR1 SGHRS and CDR2 YFSETQ. After removal of 3 bases from V and 6 bases from J, the junction contained 3 bases not matched to a gene. The CDR3 sequence is CASSYGTANSPLHF. The CDR3 DNA reads TGCGCCAGCAGCTACGGGACAGCTAATTCACCCCTCCACTTT.

The chain employs TRBV12-3 or TRBV12-4 and TRBJ1-6; 9 bases fit TRBD1. The CDR3 extends over 14 amino acids. V was clipped by 5 bases and J by 7 bases; unmatched bases: 3. CDR3 amino acids: CASSRDRVNSPLHF. The CDR3 bases are TGTGCCAGCAGTCGGGACAGGGTGAATTCACCCCTCCACTTT.

The chain uses TRBV6-1 and TRBJ2-5; D might be TRBD2 (5 bases). CDR3 size: 12 residues. V was trimmed by 7 bases and J by 7 bases, leaving 13 bases between them. Germline V CDR1 and CDR2: MNHNS, SASEGT. CDR3 loop: CASKVGEGTQYF. The CDR3 nucleotides are TGTGCCAGCAAGGTGGGAGAGGGGACCCAGTACTTC.

This clonotype was found many times. The CDR3 spells CAISFDRVTEAFF. The DNA of the CDR3 is TGTGCCATCAGTTTCGACAGGGTCACTGAAGCTTTCTTT. The chain employs TRBV10-3 and TRBJ1-1; 7 bases agree with TRBD1. This CDR3 spans 13 amino acids. J gave up 4 bases and V 5 bases, and 4 bases lay outside the gene matches. Germline V gene lookup returns CDR1 ENHRY and CDR2 SYGVKD.

Note on this clonotype: The CDR3 does not end in the conserved phenylalanine or tryptophan, so this is likely a read error. As DNA, the CDR3 is TGCAGTGCTGCCCCAGACACCTCTAATGAAAAACTGTTTCTT. The encoded protein is CSAAPDTSNEKLFL. This rearrangement joins TRBV20-1 to TRBJ1-4, with D unresolved. Germline V gene data show CDR1 as DFQATT and CDR2 as SNEGSKA (reference sequence). Between the trimmed V and J ends, which lost 5 bases and 3 bases, there was a span of 13 bases. The CDR3 spans 14 residues.

The chain employs TRBV7-2 and TRBJ1-2, with D unresolved. Germline V gene data show CDR1 as SGHTA and CDR2 as FQGNSA. This CDR3 is 12 amino acids long. The V end was cut by 4 bases, the J end by 8 bases, with 11 bases between. The CDR3 sequence is CTSSSAGWGYTF. CDR3 coding DNA: TGTACCAGCAGCTCAGCTGGCTGGGGCTACACCTTC. Complete variable domain (other parts from reference TRBV7-2 and TRBJ1-2): GAGVSQSPSNKVTEKGKDVELRCDPISGHTALYWYRQSLGQGLEFLIYFQGNSAPDKSGLPSDRFSAERTGGSVSTLTIQRTQQEDSAVYLCTSSSAGWGYTFGSGTRLTVV.

This clonotype was seen a handful of times. This chain links TRBV29-1 with TRBJ2-3, with 8 bases lining up with TRBD1. The V segment lost 4 bases and the J segment 2 bases; nucleotides outside the gene matches: 2. Per the germline V gene, CDR1 is SQVTM and CDR2 is ANQGSEA. This CDR3 has 13 amino acids. The CDR3 nucleotides read TGCAGCGTTGGACAGGGGTACACAGATACGCAGTATTTT. Translated, it gives CSVGQGYTDTQYF.

This clonotype came up many times. The gene calls are TRBV7-8 and TRBJ2-1; TRBD2 aligns across 8 bases. The CDR3 has 14 residues. With 2 bases clipped from V and 6 bases from J, the junction kept 3 bases outside the gene matches. The germline CDR1 and CDR2 sequences are SGHVS and FQNEAQ. The CDR3 protein is CASSLRAGVNEQFF. CDR3 DNA sequence: TGTGCCAGCAGCTTACGAGCGGGAGTCAATGAGCAGTTCTTC.

The rearrangement joins TRBV2 to TRBJ2-1; possibly TRBD2 for D (5 bases). The CDR3 sequence is 16 residues long. Germline V lookup: CDR1 SNHLY, CDR2 FYNNEI. Between the trimmed V and J ends, which lost 6 bases and 3 bases, there was a span of 18 bases. The DNA for the CDR3 is TGTGCCAGCAGCCCCTTGAAAGCGGAAAACTACAATGAGCAGTTCTTC. Translation gives CASSPLKAENYNEQFF.

About this clonotype itself: A read error is the likely source, as a far larger clone sits one nucleotide away. CDR3: CASSLAGSQNNEQFF. CDR3 bases: TGTGCCAGCAGCTTAGCCGGGAGTCAGAACAATGAGCAGTTCTTC. This chain links TRBV11-2 with TRBJ2-5; possible D gene TRBD2, 6 bases. The J call may be wrong; the DNA end is better matched by TRBJ2-1. CDR3 length equals 15 residues. Germline lookup yields CDR1 SGHAT and CDR2 FQNNGV.

At least ten counts were recorded for this clonotype. The rearrangement uses TRBV11-2 and TRBJ2-2, with D maybe TRBD1 (6 bases). This CDR3 contains 15 residues. The V end was cut by 7 bases, the J end by 2 bases, with 14 bases between. From germline, CDR1 is SGHAT and CDR2 FQNNGV. This CDR3 is CASTGRGPNTGELFF. CDR3 nucleotides: TGTGCCAGCACCGGCAGGGGCCCAAACACCGGGGAGCTGTTTTTT.

This clonotype was seen repeatedly, ten times or more. The chain employs TRBV18 and TRBJ2-1; 9 bases are shared with TRBD1. V shed 6 bases, J shed 9 bases, and the junction held 18 bases outside the gene matches. CDR3 length equals 17 residues. CDR1 is KGHSH, CDR2 LQKENI, per germline. This chain's CDR3 is CASSHRGRLSGAGEQFF. The CDR3 bases are TGTGCCAGCTCCCACAGGGGGCGGCTCAGTGGTGCGGGTGAGCAGTTCTTC.

The chain joins TRBV20-1 to TRBJ1-6; D ambiguous. V shed 2 bases and J shed 6 bases, with 5 bases lying between them. The CDR3 is made up of 12 amino acids. CDR1 DFQATT and CDR2 SNEGSKA come from the germline V gene (reference sequence). Written as DNA, the CDR3 is TGCAGTGCTAGACAGCCTAATTCACCCCTCCACTTT. It is translated as CSARQPNSPLHF.

This clonotype was detected many times. CDR3 region: CASSLLRAYNEQFF. The DNA for the CDR3 is TGTGCCAGCAGTTTACTTCGGGCCTACAATGAGCAGTTCTTC. The chain joins TRBV12-3 or TRBV12-4 to TRBJ2-1; D remains unclear. The CDR3 sequence is 14 residues long. V lost 2 bases to trimming and J lost 2 bases, with 7 bases between them.

This clonotype appeared many times. CDR3 loop: CASSSQGLKTQYF. The CDR3 DNA reads as TGTGCCAGCAGTTCCCAGGGGTTGAAGACCCAGTACTTC. The rearrangement joins TRBV2 to TRBJ2-5; TRBD1 might be the D (6 bases). Per the germline V gene, CDR1 is SNHLY and CDR2 is FYNNEI. CDR3 length: 13 residues. Between the trimmed V and J ends, which lost 5 bases and 6 bases, there was a span of 13 bases.

This clonotype was seen a handful of times. The chain combines TRBV20-1 with TRBJ2-3, with D hard to call. V lost 1 base, J lost 4 bases, and 9 bases lay in between. CDR1 DFQATT and CDR2 SNEGSKA come from the germline V gene (reference sequence). The CDR3 covers 13 residues. The DNA for the CDR3 is TGCAGTGCTAGAGGACGAGTCCCAGATACGCAGTATTTT. Translating gives CSARGRVPDTQYF.

This clonotype was counted ten times or more. The chain links TRBV27 to TRBJ1-1; 11 bases agree with TRBD1. The CDR3 extends over 15 amino acids. Germline CDR1 is MNHEY and CDR2 is SMNVEV (reference sequence). V lost 5 bases, J lost 4 bases, and 6 bases stayed unmatched. The CDR3 sequence: CASSGQGAPVTEAFF. Here the CDR3 DNA reads TGTGCCAGCAGTGGACAGGGGGCGCCGGTCACTGAAGCTTTCTTT.

This clonotype was observed at least ten times. J is TRBJ2-7 and V is TRBV28; TRBD1 might be the D (5 bases). The V and J ends lost 4 bases and 0 bases respectively, with 16 bases between them. The CDR3 is 16 amino acids. Germline CDR1 and CDR2: MDHEN and SYDVKM. CDR3 residues: CASSSRRQLNSYEQYF. The CDR3 coding sequence is TGTGCCAGCAGTTCCCGCCGACAGCTGAACTCCTACGAGCAGTACTTC.

In its sample, this clonotype was seen many times. The genes are TRBV20-1 and TRBJ1-1; no reliable D call. This CDR3 spans 14 amino acids. V was cut by 0 bases and J by 0 bases, with 8 bases left in between. Germline-derived CDR1 and CDR2 are DFQATT and SNEGSKA (reference sequence). DNA of the CDR3: TGCAGTGCTAGAGATGCAGCGATGAACACTGAAGCTTTCTTT. Residues: CSARDAAMNTEAFF.